This TCR beta chain was documented in a study of shared clonotypes between healthy human individuals. V shed 5 bases and J shed 0 bases, with 13 bases lying between them. The CDR3 extends over 16 amino acids. Germline V gives CDR1 SNHLY, CDR2 FYNNEI. Study-level points and caveats: Memory subsets generally showed smaller estimated richness than naive subsets did. Generation probabilities of non-shared clonotypes were lower (relative to those shared by all four donors).

Points on this clone: Antigen: not known.

Sequencing was performed with immunoSEQ multiplex PCR; in TCRdb, only in-frame clones are kept and a portion is missing. The sample holds fewer than 2.5 million clones, roughly 93% seen once. The receptor comes from a man younger than 35 in good health. Some clones in this sample may be carry-over from other donors' samples. The chain recombines TRBV2 with TRBJ2-2; D may be TRBD1 (6 bases). The sample taken for sequencing was naive CD4+ T cells from PBMCs. The subset: CD45RA+ positively selected. The CDR3 sequence is CASSPMGAANTGELFF. CDR3 DNA sequence: TGTGCCAGCAGTCCCATGGGGGCAGCGAACACCGGGGAGCTGTTTTTT.